This T cell receptor beta chain was captured by sequencing in a study of shared clonotypes between healthy human individuals. Findings and caveats of the study: Compared with memory subsets, naive subsets generally had larger estimated richness.

Germline V gives CDR1 SGDLS, CDR2 YYNGEE. Between the trimmed V and J ends, which lost 0 bases and 2 bases, there was a span of 8 bases. The CDR3 spans 15 residues. A remark on this clone: Its antigen remains unknown.

Genomic DNA from each subset was divided evenly over several immunoSEQ plates. The protocol was immunoSEQ multiplex PCR, while the TCRdb copy is restricted to in-frame clones and leaves out a portion. The table lists about 2.4 million clones, approximately 92% of them singletons, with around 0.14% in the top ten. The chain is built from TRBV9 and TRBJ2-2; D is unresolved. The clonotype was recovered from a man aged 18 to 35 in good health. Sequenced sample: naive CD4+ T cells sorted from blood. This sample's subset: CD45RA+ positively selected. CDR3: CASSVDGRNTGELFF. Here the CDR3 DNA reads TGTGCCAGCAGCGTAGACGGCAGAAACACCGGGGAGCTGTTTTTT.